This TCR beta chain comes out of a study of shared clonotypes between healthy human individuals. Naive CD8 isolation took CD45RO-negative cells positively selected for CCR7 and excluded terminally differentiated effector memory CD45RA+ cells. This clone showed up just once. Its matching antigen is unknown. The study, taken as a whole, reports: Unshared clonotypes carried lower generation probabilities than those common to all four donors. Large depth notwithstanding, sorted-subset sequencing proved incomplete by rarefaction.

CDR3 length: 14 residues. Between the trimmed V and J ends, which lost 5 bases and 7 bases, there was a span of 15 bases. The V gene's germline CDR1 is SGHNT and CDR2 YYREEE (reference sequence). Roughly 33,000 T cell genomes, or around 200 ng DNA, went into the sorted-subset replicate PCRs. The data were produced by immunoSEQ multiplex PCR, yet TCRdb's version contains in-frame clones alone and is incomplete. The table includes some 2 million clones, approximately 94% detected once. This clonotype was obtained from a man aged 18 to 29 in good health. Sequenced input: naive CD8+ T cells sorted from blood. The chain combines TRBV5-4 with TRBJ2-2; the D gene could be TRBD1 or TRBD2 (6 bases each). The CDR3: CASRFQGGGGELFF. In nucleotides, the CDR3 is TGTGCCAGCAGATTTCAAGGGGGAGGCGGGGAGCTGTTTTTT.